This T cell receptor (beta chain) was profiled in a study of cytomegalovirus exposure and HLA in healthy donors (TCRdb year 2017). Notes on the research overall: An earlier analysis of more than 550 of the donors reported about 280 Gb of sequence data and 117 million unique TCR beta sequences obtained from about 180 million T cells. An early release covering 550 to 650 HLA-typed donors comprised 250 to 350 gigabases of sequencing data and about 90 million unique TCR sequences. The genetic ancestry cluster associated with self-reported Caucasian donors included 81% of the roughly 380 genotyped donors. The study aimed to test whether signatures of past pathogen exposure could be identified by cataloging public T cell receptors. Using immunosequencing, the study profiled T cell repertoires from roughly 650 subjects and related those repertoires to cytomegalovirus serostatus. Besides the first cohort of approximately 710 subjects, a separate validation cohort made up of 90 to 150 different subjects was used. High-throughput TCR immunosequencing, statistical association of individual TCRs with disease status, and machine learning were combined to predict cytomegalovirus infection status. To study patterns of TCR occurrence, a later analysis re-analyzed previously published TCR beta repertoires from hundreds of donors and added high-resolution HLA genotyping. Rather than using new phenotypic data, the later analysis identified candidate immune exposures from TCR beta sequences and from how often those sequences occurred across donors. To decide whether each TCR beta V gene segment behaved as functional or pseudogenic, an earlier analysis of approximately 620 of the donors relied on high-throughput TCR beta sequencing. Donor age, sex, ethnicity and CMV serostatus were compiled alongside the repertoire data. A later genetic analysis used genome-wide SNP genotypes for about 65% of the 666 donors, treating that subset as a discovery cohort. All discovery cohort repertoires had been generated using a single sequencing platform. Class I and class II HLA loci were covered by the typing at four-digit resolution. Typing coverage differed by locus: A, B, C, DRB1 and DQB1 were typed in roughly 620-630 donors, DQA1 in approximately 520, DPA1 in around 600, and DPB1 in approximately 450. Because of strong linkage in the cohort, 5 or 6 DR-DQ haplotypes were treated as single units for association and clustering. Across about 370 genotyped donors of the cohort, an average of about 240,000 unique TCR beta nucleotide sequences per donor were sequenced, and 15% to 20% of those sequences were non-productive. What the authors observed across the whole study: In a later analysis, several top co-occurrence clusters were reported to appear linked to parvovirus B19, influenza, CMV and Epstein-Barr virus. This cohort had only TCR beta chains sequenced, and the lack of alpha or paired-chain data limited which features could be detected. While some public TCRs were present in many individuals, most TCR sequences turned up only very rarely across donors. A few of the identified cytomegalovirus-associated TCR beta chains were confirmed in vitro to be specific for cytomegalovirus antigens. Linkage disequilibrium might explain the correlated functional status among segregating V segments, but an unknown experimental factor could not be ruled out. In a later genetic analysis, fewer N-insertions in productive TCRs were reported among donors in an Asian-associated ancestry cluster than the roughly 640-donor mean. In the study, 150 to 200 TCR beta chains were listed as associated with cytomegalovirus. A further reported finding was that TCR beta sequences accurately predicted the HLA-A and HLA-B alleles for most subjects in the first cohort. V-gene and J-gene trimming of TCR beta chains was associated with a missense DCLRE1C variant in a later genetic analysis, and the association was replicated in an independent cohort. The sequencing pipeline was judged likely to have produced a cluster of highly shared sequence variants as a technical artifact. Some IMGT-functional V segments, including TRBV6-2 and TRBV6-3, could not be distinguished by the 87-base-pair reads and were therefore excluded. Because HLA typing was missing for some donors at each locus, association tests included only the typed subset. A later analysis found that HLA-associated TCR beta chains were more clonally expanded and had lower generation probabilities than equally common non-associated chains. Immune exposure information for the cohort was limited to CMV serostatus. An earlier analysis of approximately 570 of the donors showed that most TCR beta V segments appeared in productive rearrangements either about 87% or about 30% of the time, which broadly matched IMGT annotations. According to the authors, the approach could potentially be generalized to other disease states and immunological phenotypes. About 17 rarely observed V segments, including chromosome 9 orphons, were excluded from the earlier analysis of approximately 500 of the donors because counts were too low. A later analysis found that most CMV-associated TCR beta chains appeared HLA-restricted, with HLA associations seemingly driven largely by CMV exposure. When HLA alleles, especially DR and DQ, strongly co-occurred, TCR associations were difficult to assign to individual alleles. Cytomegalovirus status was reported to be diagnosed by the classifier with high specificity and sensitivity in both the original and validation cohorts. A later analysis found that TCR association rates varied across HLA loci, with DRB1 alleles showing the most associated TCRs and HLA-C alleles the fewest. Specific HLA alleles were associated with 15,000 to 20,000 TCR beta sequences at a false discovery rate of 0.05 in a later analysis. The presence/absence analyses assumed that sequencing depth was roughly uniform across donors, and that assumption may not be true.

V is cut by 5 bases and J by 2 bases, and the space between the germline ends is 18 bases. Sequences LNHDA (CDR1) and SQIVND (CDR2) are obtained from the germline V gene (reference sequence). Including cysteine and phenylalanine, the CDR3 has 17 amino acids. The kept DNA is CDR3 alone, 51 bases in frame from the first base. As to this clone: No cognate antigen has been identified for it. No base quality information exists; no much larger clone differs at one position.

The cohort was made up of 500 to 850 healthy bone marrow donors. All cohort members were sampled while nominally healthy, although unrecorded immune exposures were likely present. The donor tested CMV seropositive and was one of the 289 seropositive cohort members. Every donor gave a peripheral blood sample, and the peripheral blood mononuclear cells from that sample were used for TCR beta sequencing. Genomic DNA was extracted from the blood cell samples with the Qiagen DNeasy Blood Extraction Kit. The method was the immunoSEQ multiplex PCR assay. For the multiplex PCR, a mixture combining 60 forward primers for TCR Vbeta segments and 13 reverse primers for TCR Jbeta segments was used. Amplification of the CDR3 region of rearranged TCR beta genes was performed with a multiplex PCR assay on genomic DNA. The amplified TCR beta libraries were sequenced on the Illumina HiSeq System as 87-base-pair reads. The study's own analysis went as follows. Across the 670 or so repertoires, a later analysis counted about 81 million unique TCR beta chains, 9.5 million to 12 million of which were shared by at least two donors. Raw reads were error-corrected and collapsed into unique sequences by a nearest-neighbor algorithm in which closely related sequences were merged to remove PCR and sequencing errors. Alignment of CDR3 sequences to IMGT reference sequences was used to assign V, D and J gene segments. For a sequence to be retained, at least a six-nucleotide match to both a V gene segment and a J gene segment was required. Rearrangements were classified as productive when the CDR3 lacked stop codons and remained in frame with V and J, and all other rearrangements were classified as non-productive. CDR3 was defined by IMGT convention, running from the second conserved V-encoded cysteine to the conserved J-encoded phenylalanine. Sequences without an unambiguous match to a single V gene segment were excluded from the earlier analysis of several hundred of the donors. In an earlier analysis of almost 600 of the donors, a V segment was called functional when productive rearrangements were above 56.7%, and segregating when the standard deviation between donors exceeded 5%. A statistical classification framework was developed to diagnose cytomegalovirus status using the catalog of TCR beta chain sequences. A later analysis assigned V and J genes by comparing TCR nucleotide sequences with IMGT/GENE-DB human TR gene sequences. Using the TCRdist pipeline, a later analysis assigned CDR3 sequences along with most-parsimonious VDJ recombination scenarios. In a later analysis, each TCR beta chain was defined by its CDR3 amino acid sequence together with its V-gene family, and reads lacking a unique V-gene family were excluded. As a way to deal with suspected cross-contamination and a sequencing artifact, a later analysis dropped more than 500 nucleotide sequences that were highly shared and had low generation probability. For each public chain, a later analysis derived a clonal expansion index from normalized ranks of inferred template counts within each repertoire. In a later analysis, generation probabilities were computed using a VDJ recombination model fitted to out-of-frame rearrangements, and the results were checked against IGoR. In a later analysis, TCR-TCR, TCR-HLA and TCR-CMV co-occurrence was scored with hypergeometric tests, and a repertoire-size bias correction was applied to TCR pairs. In a later analysis, false discovery rates were estimated by permuting HLA or CMV assignments 20 times. In a later analysis, co-occurring TCRs were grouped using DBSCAN, with TCRdist sequence similarity added in when clustering inside HLA-allele-positive subsets. Repertoires with fewer than 30,000 or more than 120,000 public chains, plus five repertoires with anomalous nucleotide sharing, were excluded from co-occurrence clustering. The table comes from immuneACCESS by way of TCRdb, which keeps in-frame sequences with V and J called. Part of the clones is missing from these tables; in studies checked, under half for an unresolved V gene and the rest for unknown reasons. The V and J calls and the clone size are those of that table, but D and trimming were determined from the DNA. In this sample the table shows tens of thousands of clones, about four fifths of which occur a single time. 9% to 13% of the sample is taken by the ten largest.

The receptor was derived from a male donor in good health and CMV-seropositive. The rearrangement joined TRBV19 to TRBJ2-2; TRBD2 could be the D gene, as 5 bases match. Sequencing was performed on PBMCs. In nucleotide form, the sequence is TGTGCCAGTAGTCCCGGGAACCATATCGGAAACACCGGGGAGCTGTTTTTT. It is translated as CASSPGNHIGNTGELFF.